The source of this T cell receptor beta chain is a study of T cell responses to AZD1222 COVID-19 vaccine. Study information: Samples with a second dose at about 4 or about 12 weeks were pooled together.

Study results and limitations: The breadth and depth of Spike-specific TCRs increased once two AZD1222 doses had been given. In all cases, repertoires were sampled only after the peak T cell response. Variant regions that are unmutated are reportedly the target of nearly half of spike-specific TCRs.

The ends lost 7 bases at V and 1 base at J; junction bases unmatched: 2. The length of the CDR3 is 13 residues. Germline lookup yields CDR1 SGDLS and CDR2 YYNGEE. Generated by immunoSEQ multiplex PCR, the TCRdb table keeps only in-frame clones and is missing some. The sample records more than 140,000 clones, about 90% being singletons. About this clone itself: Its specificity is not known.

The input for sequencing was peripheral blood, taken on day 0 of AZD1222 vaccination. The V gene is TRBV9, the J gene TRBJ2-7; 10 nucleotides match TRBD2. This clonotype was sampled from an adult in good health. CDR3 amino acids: CASGGLASYEQYF. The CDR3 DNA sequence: TGTGCCAGCGGGGGACTAGCGTCCTACGAGCAGTACTTC. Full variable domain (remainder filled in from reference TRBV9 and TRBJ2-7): DSGVTQTPKHLITATGQRVTLRCSPRSGDLSVYWYQQSLDQGLQFLIQYYNGEERAKGNILERFSAQQFPDLHSELNLSSLELGDSALYFCASGGLASYEQYFGPGTRLTVT.